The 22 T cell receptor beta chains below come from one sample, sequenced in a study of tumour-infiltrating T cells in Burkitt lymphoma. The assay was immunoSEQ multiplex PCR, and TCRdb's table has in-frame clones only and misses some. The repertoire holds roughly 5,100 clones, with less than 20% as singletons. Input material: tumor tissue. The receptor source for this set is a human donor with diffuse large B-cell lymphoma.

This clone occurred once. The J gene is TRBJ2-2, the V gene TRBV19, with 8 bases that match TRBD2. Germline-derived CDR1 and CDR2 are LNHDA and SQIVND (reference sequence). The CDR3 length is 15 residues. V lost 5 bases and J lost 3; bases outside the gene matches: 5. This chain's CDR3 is CASSSGGPDTGELFF. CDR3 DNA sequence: TGTGCCAGTAGTTCGGGGGGGCCCGACACCGGGGAGCTGTTTTTT.

In DNA, the CDR3 is TGTGCCAGCTCACCGCTTCGACTAGCGGGGACCCTCCTCGAGCAGTACTTC. This sequence encodes CASSPLRLAGTLLEQYF. J is TRBJ2-7 and V is TRBV18; 11 bases are a match to TRBD2. Trimming cost V 3 bases and J 6 bases; bases outside gene matches: 13. This CDR3 has 17 amino acids. Germline V CDR1 and CDR2: KGHSH, LQKENI.

The CDR3 reads CASSEIGGRHNEQFF. The DNA of the CDR3 is TGCGCCAGCAGTGAAATCGGCGGGAGGCACAATGAGCAGTTCTTC. This sequence joins TRBV10-1 and TRBJ2-1; 8 bases map to TRBD2. After removal of 3 bases from V and 5 bases from J, the junction contained 6 bases not matched to a gene. There are 15 residues in the CDR3. Germline values: CDR1 WNHNN, CDR2 SYGVQD (reference sequence).

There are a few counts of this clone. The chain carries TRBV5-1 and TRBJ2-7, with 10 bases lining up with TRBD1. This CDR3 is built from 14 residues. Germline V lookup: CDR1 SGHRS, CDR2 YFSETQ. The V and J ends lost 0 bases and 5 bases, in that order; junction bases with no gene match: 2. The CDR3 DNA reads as TGCGCCAGCAGCTTGGGGGACAGGGGACACGAGCAGTACTTC. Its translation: CASSLGDRGHEQYF.

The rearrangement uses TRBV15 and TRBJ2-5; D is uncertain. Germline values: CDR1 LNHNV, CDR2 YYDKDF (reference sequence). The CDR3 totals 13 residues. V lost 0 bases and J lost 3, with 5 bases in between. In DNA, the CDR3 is TGTGCCACCAGCAGAGATCCAGAAGAGACCCAGTACTTC. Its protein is CATSRDPEETQYF.

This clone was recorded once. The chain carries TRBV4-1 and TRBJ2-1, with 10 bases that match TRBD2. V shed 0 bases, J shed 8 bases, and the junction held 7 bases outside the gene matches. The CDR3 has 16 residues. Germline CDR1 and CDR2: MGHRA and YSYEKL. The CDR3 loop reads CASSQDRTSGQDEQFF. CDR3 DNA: TGCGCCAGCAGCCAAGACCGGACTAGCGGCCAGGATGAGCAGTTCTTC.

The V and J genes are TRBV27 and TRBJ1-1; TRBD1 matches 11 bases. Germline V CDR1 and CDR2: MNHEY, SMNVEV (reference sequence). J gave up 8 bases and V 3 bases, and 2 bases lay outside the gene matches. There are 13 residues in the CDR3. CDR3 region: CASSFGTGGEAFF. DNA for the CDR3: TGTGCCAGCAGTTTCGGGACAGGGGGGGAAGCTTTCTTT.

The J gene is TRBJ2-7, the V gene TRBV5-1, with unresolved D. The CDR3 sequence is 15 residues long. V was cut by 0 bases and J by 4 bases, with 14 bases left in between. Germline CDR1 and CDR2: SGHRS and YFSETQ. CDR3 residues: CASSLGQMRLYEQYF. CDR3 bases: TGCGCCAGCAGCTTGGGGCAGATGAGGTTATACGAGCAGTACTTC.

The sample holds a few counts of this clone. The CDR3 protein is CASSSTGYTGELFF. CDR3 bases: TGTGCCAGCAGCTCTACAGGGTACACCGGGGAGCTGTTTTTT. V usage is TRBV7-3 and J usage is TRBJ2-2; D is perhaps TRBD1 (6 bases). Germline values: CDR1 SGHTA, CDR2 FQGTGA. The CDR3 is 14 residues long. The ends were cut back, 4 bases at V and 3 bases at J, with 9 bases in the middle.

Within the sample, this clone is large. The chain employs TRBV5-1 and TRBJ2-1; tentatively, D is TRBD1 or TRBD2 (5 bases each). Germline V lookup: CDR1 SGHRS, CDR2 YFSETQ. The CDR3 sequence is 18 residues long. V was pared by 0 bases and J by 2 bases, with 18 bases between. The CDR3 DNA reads TGCGCCAGCAGCTTGGCCGGGACCCTTCATGCCACCTACAATGAGCAGTTCTTC. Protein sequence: CASSLAGTLHATYNEQFF.

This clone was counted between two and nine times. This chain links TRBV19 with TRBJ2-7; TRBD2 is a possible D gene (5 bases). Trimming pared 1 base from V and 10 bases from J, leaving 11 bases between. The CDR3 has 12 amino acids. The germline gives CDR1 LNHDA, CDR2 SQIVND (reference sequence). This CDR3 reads CASSIGGSYQYF. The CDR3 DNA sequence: TGTGCCAGTAGTATAGGAGGGAGCTACCAGTACTTC.

CDR3 residues: CASRPDSRGGGEQFF. CDR3 DNA: TGTGCCAGCAGACCAGACTCCCGCGGTGGAGGTGAGCAGTTCTTC. This chain uses TRBV11-2 with TRBJ2-1; D is possibly TRBD2 (5 bases). The CDR3 runs 15 residues. Trimming took off 6 bases at V and 9 bases at J, with 21 bases between the two ends. CDR1 and CDR2 (germline): SGHAT, FQNNGV.

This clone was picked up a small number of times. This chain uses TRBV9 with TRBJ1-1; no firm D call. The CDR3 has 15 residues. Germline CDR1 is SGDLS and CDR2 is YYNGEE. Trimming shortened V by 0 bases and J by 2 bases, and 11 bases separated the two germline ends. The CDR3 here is CASSVGGGLNTEAFF. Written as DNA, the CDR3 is TGTGCCAGCAGCGTAGGAGGCGGATTAAACACTGAAGCTTTCTTT.

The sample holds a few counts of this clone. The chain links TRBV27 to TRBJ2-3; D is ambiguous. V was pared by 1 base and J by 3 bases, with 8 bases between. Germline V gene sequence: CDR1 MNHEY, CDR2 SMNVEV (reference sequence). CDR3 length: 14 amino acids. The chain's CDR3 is CASSLLVPTDTQYF. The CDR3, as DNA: TGTGCCAGCAGTTTATTAGTCCCTACAGATACGCAGTATTTT.

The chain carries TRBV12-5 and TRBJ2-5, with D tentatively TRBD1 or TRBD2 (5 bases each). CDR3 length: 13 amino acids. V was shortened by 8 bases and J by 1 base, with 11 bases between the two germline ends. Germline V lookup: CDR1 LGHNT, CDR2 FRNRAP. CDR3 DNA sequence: TGTGCTAGTTCAACCGGGACCCAAGAGACCCAGTACTTC. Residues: CASSTGTQETQYF.

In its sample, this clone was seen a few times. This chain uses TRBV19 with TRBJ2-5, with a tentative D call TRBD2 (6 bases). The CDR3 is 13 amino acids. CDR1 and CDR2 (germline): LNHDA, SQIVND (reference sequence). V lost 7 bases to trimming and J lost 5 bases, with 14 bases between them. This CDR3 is CASNGGTWETQYF. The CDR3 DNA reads TGTGCCAGTAACGGGGGTACGTGGGAGACCCAGTACTTC.

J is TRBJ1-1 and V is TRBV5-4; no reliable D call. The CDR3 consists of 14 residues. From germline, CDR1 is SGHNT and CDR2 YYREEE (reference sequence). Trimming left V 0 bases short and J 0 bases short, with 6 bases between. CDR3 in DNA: TGTGCCAGCAGCTTGGCCTCGGTGAACACTGAAGCTTTCTTT. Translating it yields CASSLASVNTEAFF. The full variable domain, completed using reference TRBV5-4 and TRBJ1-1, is ETGVTQSPTHLIKTRGQQVTLRCSSQSGHNTVSWYQQALGQGPQFIFQYYREEENGRGNFPPRFSGLQFPNYSSELNVNALELDDSALYLCASSLASVNTEAFFGQGTRLTVV.

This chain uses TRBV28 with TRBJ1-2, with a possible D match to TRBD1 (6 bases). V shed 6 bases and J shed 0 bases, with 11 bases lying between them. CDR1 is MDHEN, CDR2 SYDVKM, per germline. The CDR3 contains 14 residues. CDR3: CASRPGHTNYGYTF. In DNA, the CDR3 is TGTGCCAGCAGGCCGGGACACACTAACTATGGCTACACCTTC.

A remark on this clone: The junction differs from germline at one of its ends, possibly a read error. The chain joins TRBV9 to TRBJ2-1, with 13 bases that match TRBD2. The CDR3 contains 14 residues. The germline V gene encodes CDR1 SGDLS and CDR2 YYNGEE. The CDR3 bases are TGTACCAGCACCCGGACTAGCGGGAGTAATGAGCAGTTCTTC. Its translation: CTSTRTSGSNEQFF.

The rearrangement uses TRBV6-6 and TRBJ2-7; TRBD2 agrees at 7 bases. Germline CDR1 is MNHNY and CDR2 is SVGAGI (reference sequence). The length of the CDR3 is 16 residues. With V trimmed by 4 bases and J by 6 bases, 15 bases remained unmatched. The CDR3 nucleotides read TGTGCCAGCAGTTTAGTCGCGGGTCAAATAGCGGGCGAGCAGTACTTC. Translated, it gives CASSLVAGQIAGEQYF.

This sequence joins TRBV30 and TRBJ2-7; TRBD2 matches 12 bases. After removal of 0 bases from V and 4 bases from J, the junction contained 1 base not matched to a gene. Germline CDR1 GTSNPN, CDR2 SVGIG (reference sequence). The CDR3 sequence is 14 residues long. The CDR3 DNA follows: TGTGCCTGGAGTGTGCTAGCGGGAGGGTACGAGCAGTACTTC. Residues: CAWSVLAGGYEQYF.

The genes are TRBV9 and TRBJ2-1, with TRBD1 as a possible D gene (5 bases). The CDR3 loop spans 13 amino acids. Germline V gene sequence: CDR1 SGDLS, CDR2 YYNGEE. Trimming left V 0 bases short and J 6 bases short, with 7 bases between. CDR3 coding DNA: TGTGCCAGCAGCGTAGCAGGGCTCAATGAGCAGTTCTTC. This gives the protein CASSVAGLNEQFF.